This TCR beta chain derives from a study of cytomegalovirus exposure and HLA in healthy donors. Whole-study results and caveats: Upon later analysis, HLA-associated TCR beta chains proved more clonally expanded than other, equally common chains. The authors confirmed in vitro that a few CMV-associated chains were specific for CMV antigens.

The PCR had 60 Vbeta and 13 Jbeta primers. Profiling relied on immunoSEQ multiplex PCR, and the TCRdb table lists in-frame clones only, not all of them. Of 73,000 or so clones in the sample, roughly four fifths were seen once. On this clone itself: The antigen is undetermined.

The sample comprised PBMCs. This receptor was obtained from a human donor in good health.

CDR3 DNA sequence: TGTGCCAGCAGCTTAGAGTTCGAGACCCAGTACTTC. Its protein product is CASSLEFETQYF. The V and J genes are TRBV5-4 and TRBJ2-5; D remains ambiguous. This CDR3 comprises 12 residues. Germline V gene sequence: CDR1 SGHNT, CDR2 YYREEE (reference sequence). The V and J ends lost 2 bases and 5 bases respectively, with 7 bases between them.